Below, 30 T cell receptor beta chains from the same sample are listed, as sequenced in a study of cytomegalovirus exposure and HLA in healthy donors. 60 Vbeta and 13 Jbeta primers were used in PCR. Repertoires were generated with immunoSEQ multiplex PCR, while TCRdb's copy carries only in-frame clones and drops some. This table has more than 90,000 clones, roughly 60% appearing once. The sample consisted of PBMCs. These receptors came from a boy aged 5-17 years in good health and CMV-seropositive.

J is TRBJ2-7 and V is TRBV29-1; TRBD1 might be the D (6 bases). The CDR3 totals 13 residues. Germline V CDR1 and CDR2: SQVTM, ANQGSEA. Trimming removed 4 bases at V and 7 bases at J, with 17 bases between. The CDR3 nucleotides read TGCAGCGTTGCAGGATACCCAGGGGAGGAGCAGTACTTC. Its translation is CSVAGYPGEEQYF.

This chain uses TRBV6-5 with TRBJ1-2; D is ambiguous. V was trimmed by 2 bases and J by 3 bases, leaving 7 bases between them. The length of the CDR3 is 13 residues. From germline, CDR1 is MNHEY and CDR2 SVGAGI. This CDR3 is CASSYPGDYGYTF. CDR3 nucleotide sequence: TGTGCCAGCAGTTACCCGGGAGACTATGGCTACACCTTC.

The chain is built from TRBV7-3 and TRBJ2-7; TRBD1 matches at 9 bases. CDR3 size: 13 residues. Trimming removed 5 bases from V and 5 bases from J; junction bases left unmatched: 4. The germline V gene has CDR1 SGHTA and CDR2 FQGTGA. The CDR3 region has the DNA TGTGCCAGCAGCCCGGGACAGGGTAACGAGCAGTACTTC. The encoded protein is CASSPGQGNEQYF. The entire variable domain, with the rest obtained from reference TRBV7-3 and TRBJ2-7, is as follows: GAGVSQTPSNKVTEKGKYVELRCDPISGHTALYWYRQSLGQGPEFLIYFQGTGAADDSGLPNDRFFAVRPEGSVSTLKIQRTERGDSAVYLCASSPGQGNEQYFGPGTRLTVT.

The rearrangement links TRBV6-5 to TRBJ1-2; the D gene is possibly TRBD1 (6 bases). Germline lookup yields CDR1 MNHEY and CDR2 SVGAGI. V lost 6 bases and J lost 7, with 18 bases in between. The CDR3 is made up of 14 amino acids. CDR3 loop: CASSPRGLFGGYTF. CDR3 nucleotides: TGTGCCAGCAGCCCCAGGGGCCTCTTCGGTGGCTACACCTTC.

The chain joins TRBV19 to TRBJ2-7; perhaps TRBD2 as D (6 bases). Deletions cut 4 bases from V and 1 base from J, with 17 bases between. From germline, CDR1 is LNHDA and CDR2 SQIVND (reference sequence). The CDR3 totals 16 residues. The chain's CDR3 is CASSTGGPYGSYEQYF. The CDR3 DNA reads as TGTGCCAGTAGTACTGGAGGGCCCTACGGGTCCTACGAGCAGTACTTC.

The chain combines TRBV7-9 with TRBJ1-1; 9 bases match TRBD1. The CDR3 is 14 residues long. The germline V gene has CDR1 SEHNR and CDR2 FQNEAQ (reference sequence). V dropped 4 bases and J dropped 6; count of bases not matched to a gene: 6. The CDR3 region is CASSWTGAIAEAFF. CDR3 DNA sequence: TGTGCCAGCAGCTGGACAGGGGCGATAGCTGAAGCTTTCTTT. Supplemented by reference TRBV7-9 and TRBJ1-1, the full variable domain reads DTGVSQNPRHKITKRGQNVTFRCDPISEHNRLYWYRQTLGQGPEFLTYFQNEAQLEKSRLLSDRFSAERPKGSFSTLEIQRTEQGDSAMYLCASSWTGAIAEAFFGQGTRLTVV.

The rearrangement links TRBV7-9 to TRBJ2-1, with TRBD1 matching 7 bases. V trimming: 5 bases; J trimming: 2 bases; junction bases outside the gene matches: 12. The CDR3 runs to 17 residues. Germline CDR1 is SEHNR and CDR2 is FQNEAQ (reference sequence). The CDR3 bases are TGTGCCAGCAGCCCGATGAGGGGGCCAGGGGCCTACAATGAGCAGTTCTTC. This codes for CASSPMRGPGAYNEQFF.

The J gene is TRBJ2-2, the V gene TRBV29-1, with a tentative D call TRBD1 (5 bases). With 3 bases removed from V and 4 bases from J, the gap between germline ends came to 9 bases. The CDR3 has 13 amino acids. Looked up from germline, CDR1 is SQVTM and CDR2 is ANQGSEA. CDR3 nucleotides: TGCAGCGTTGACAGGGTGGGCACCGGGGAGCTGTTTTTT. Translation gives CSVDRVGTGELFF.

This clone was observed once. The V and J genes are TRBV9 and TRBJ2-1; TRBD2 matches 10 bases. The V gene's germline CDR1 is SGDLS and CDR2 YYNGEE. The length of the CDR3 is 16 residues. Losses at the gene ends were 0 bases for V and 6 bases for J; bases not matched to a gene: 6. The CDR3 region has the DNA TGTGCCAGCAGCGTAGGTCCTAGCGGGAGACTCAATGAGCAGTTCTTC. This gives the protein CASSVGPSGRLNEQFF.

J is TRBJ2-2 and V is TRBV7-2; D is perhaps TRBD1 (7 bases). Germline V gene sequence: CDR1 SGHTA, CDR2 FQGNSA. The CDR3 has 15 amino acids. Trimming cost V 5 bases and J 5 bases, with 15 bases left between them. CDR3 sequence: CASSVTGAGTGELFF. The DNA for the CDR3 is TGTGCCAGCAGCGTAACAGGGGCGGGGACCGGGGAGCTGTTTTTT.

This clone showed up just a few times. The chain carries TRBV7-9 and TRBJ1-1; no definite D call. CDR1 is SEHNR, CDR2 FQNEAQ, per germline (reference sequence). CDR3 length: 13 amino acids. Trimming cost V 4 bases and J 1 base, with 7 bases left between them. The CDR3, as DNA: TGTGCCAGCAGCTCAGAAAAGAACACTGAAGCTTTCTTT. Protein product: CASSSEKNTEAFF.

The chain links TRBV29-1 to TRBJ2-7; 7 nucleotides line up with TRBD1. CDR3 length: 14 amino acids. Trimming at V came to 4 bases and at J to 5 bases, leaving 11 bases not matched to a gene. Germline V gene lookup returns CDR1 SQVTM and CDR2 ANQGSEA. The DNA for the CDR3 is TGCAGCGTTGCTTTGGGGACAGCTCTCCACGAGCAGTACTTC. This gives the protein CSVALGTALHEQYF.

This clone was found a few times. The chain has TRBV7-6 and TRBJ1-5; D call uncertain. The CDR3 contains 13 residues. The germline V gene has CDR1 SGHVS and CDR2 FNYEAQ. V lost 5 bases and J 6 bases, leaving 11 bases between the germline ends. The CDR3 is CASSQVGGQPQHF. The CDR3 DNA follows: TGTGCCAGCAGCCAGGTGGGTGGTCAGCCCCAGCATTTT.

V is TRBV30 and J is TRBJ2-1; D uncertain. The germline gives CDR1 GTSNPN, CDR2 SVGIG (reference sequence). The CDR3 runs to 12 residues. V gave up 2 bases and J gave up 9 bases, with 11 bases separating them. The CDR3 here is CAWSLAQREQFF. CDR3 coding DNA: TGTGCCTGGAGTCTCGCCCAGCGTGAGCAGTTCTTC.

This chain connects TRBV29-1 to TRBJ1-2, with 7 bases aligning to TRBD1. V shed 6 bases, J shed 7 bases, and the junction held 14 bases outside the gene matches. The CDR3 covers 14 residues. Germline V gene lookup returns CDR1 SQVTM and CDR2 ANQGSEA. The CDR3 spells CSVSRQGPSGGYTF. The DNA for the CDR3 is TGCAGCGTGAGCAGACAGGGCCCATCAGGTGGCTACACCTTC.

This rearrangement joins TRBV18 to TRBJ2-7; TRBD2 aligns across 11 bases. V gave up 3 bases and J gave up 0 bases; unmatched junction bases: 4. CDR1 and CDR2 from the germline V gene are KGHSH and LQKENI. The CDR3 has 16 amino acids. The CDR3 sequence is CASSPLAGGLSYEQYF. The CDR3 DNA is TGTGCCAGCTCACCGCTAGCGGGAGGCCTCTCCTACGAGCAGTACTTC.

The chain carries TRBV30 and TRBJ1-2, with TRBD1 matching over 7 bases. The CDR3 is 16 amino acids. The V segment lost 6 bases and the J segment 2 bases; nucleotides outside the gene matches: 15. Per germline, CDR1 GTSNPN and CDR2 SVGIG (reference sequence). For the CDR3, the DNA is TGTGCCTGCCCAAAAGACGGGACAGTCCTGAACTATGGCTACACCTTC. It specifies CACPKDGTVLNYGYTF.

This rearrangement joins TRBV12-5 to TRBJ1-5, with D unresolved. This CDR3 has 13 amino acids. Germline V gene lookup returns CDR1 LGHNT and CDR2 FRNRAP. Trimming removed 1 base at V and 4 bases at J, with 5 bases between. Here the CDR3 DNA reads TGTGCTAGTGGTTTGGAGCGGAATCAGCCCCAGCATTTT. Translating gives CASGLERNQPQHF.

The chain couples TRBV4-2 to TRBJ2-1; the match to TRBD2 covers 8 bases. V trimming: 4 bases; J trimming: 4 bases; junction bases outside the gene matches: 12. The CDR3 runs 17 residues. Germline loops: CDR1 LGHNA, CDR2 YNFKEQ. The CDR3 region is CASSPRLLAVDYNEQFF. The CDR3 coding sequence is TGTGCCAGCAGCCCGAGGCTACTAGCGGTAGATTACAATGAGCAGTTCTTC.

This clone was picked up a small number of times. Other DNA sequences from this sample encode an identical CDR3 as well. The V and J genes are TRBV30 and TRBJ1-5; maybe TRBD1 (5 bases). V lost 0 bases, J lost 7 bases, and 7 bases lay in between. Germline-derived CDR1 and CDR2 are GTSNPN and SVGIG (reference sequence). The CDR3 is made up of 12 amino acids. The CDR3 DNA reads TGTGCCTGGAGTGTACGGGGGCAGCCCCAGCATTTT. Its protein product is CAWSVRGQPQHF.

The V gene is TRBV9, the J gene TRBJ1-6, with 7 nucleotides matching TRBD1. The germline CDR1 and CDR2 sequences are SGDLS and YYNGEE. CDR3 length: 15 residues. V lost 3 bases to trimming and J lost 7 bases; unmatched junction nucleotides: 7. The CDR3 bases are TGTGCCAGCAGCGACCCGGGACAGTTAAATTCACCCCTCCACTTT. Its protein is CASSDPGQLNSPLHF.

The J gene is TRBJ1-5, the V gene TRBV6-1; weak D call: TRBD1 (6 bases). V lost 6 bases and J 0 bases, leaving 12 bases between the germline ends. The CDR3 consists of 15 residues. The germline CDR1 and CDR2 sequences are MNHNS and SASEGT. CDR3 DNA sequence: TGTGCCAGCAGAGGGACACCGACTAGCAATCAGCCCCAGCATTTT. Encoded protein: CASRGTPTSNQPQHF.

V and J are TRBV5-1 and TRBJ2-3, with 9 bases identical to TRBD1. Unmatched junction bases numbered 7, after V lost 3 bases and J lost 2 bases. The CDR3 covers 16 residues. CDR1 is SGHRS, CDR2 YFSETQ, per germline. CDR3 DNA sequence: TGCGCCAGCAGCTGGGGGGACAGGGCCGACACAGATACGCAGTATTTT. The encoded protein is CASSWGDRADTDTQYF.

The chain employs TRBV7-3 and TRBJ2-1; 13 nucleotides agree with TRBD2. V lost 2 bases and J lost 6; bases outside the gene matches: 4. The V gene's germline CDR1 is SGHTA and CDR2 FQGTGA. The CDR3 sequence is 16 residues long. CDR3 loop: CASSLQGTSGTNEQFF. CDR3 nucleotide sequence: TGTGCCAGCAGCTTACAAGGGACTAGCGGGACCAATGAGCAGTTCTTC.

J is TRBJ2-7 and V is TRBV5-6; D possibly corresponds to TRBD1 (5 bases). The CDR3 runs 16 residues. The V gene's germline CDR1 is SGHDT and CDR2 YYEEEE. Trimming pared 4 bases from V and 2 bases from J, leaving 19 bases between. CDR3 protein: CASSPFDRDTTYEQYF. In DNA form, the CDR3 reads TGTGCCAGCAGCCCGTTCGACAGAGACACGACCTACGAGCAGTACTTC.

The chain couples TRBV5-4 to TRBJ1-4; TRBD1 matches at 7 bases. Germline values: CDR1 SGHNT, CDR2 YYREEE (reference sequence). The CDR3 has 16 amino acids. V trimming: 2 bases; J trimming: 0 bases; junction bases outside the gene matches: 4. Here the CDR3 DNA reads TGTGCCAGCAGCTTCCTAACAGGGGCAACTAATGAAAAACTGTTTTTT. Translation gives CASSFLTGATNEKLFF.

This clone has a handful of counts. The genes are TRBV19 and TRBJ2-7; TRBD1 matches 8 bases. The germline CDR1 and CDR2 sequences are LNHDA and SQIVND (reference sequence). The J segment lost 6 bases and the V segment lost 4 bases, leaving 5 bases of the junction unmatched. The CDR3 consists of 13 residues. The CDR3 bases are TGTGCCAGTAGTAAGACAGGGGTGGGCGAGCAGTACTTC. Translated, it gives CASSKTGVGEQYF.

The chain recombines TRBV18 with TRBJ1-1, with 9 bases lining up with TRBD1. Germline CDR1 KGHSH, CDR2 LQKENI. This CDR3 region has 15 residues. V lost 3 bases, J lost 4 bases, and 6 bases stayed unmatched. The CDR3 DNA follows: TGTGCCAGCTCACCGGGACAGGGCCGCCTCACTGAAGCTTTCTTT. This translates into CASSPGQGRLTEAFF. The entire variable domain, with the rest obtained from reference TRBV18 and TRBJ1-1, is as follows: NAGVMQNPRHLVRRRGQEARLRCSPMKGHSHVYWYRQLPEEGLKFMVYLQKENIIDESGMPKERFSAEFPKEGPSILRIQQVVRGDSAAYFCASSPGQGRLTEAFFGQGTRLTVV.

This clone was detected a few times. This rearrangement joins TRBV5-1 to TRBJ2-3; a weak D match, TRBD2 (7 bases). The CDR3 spans 18 residues. V dropped 0 bases and J dropped 0 bases, with 17 bases sitting between them. CDR1 SGHRS and CDR2 YFSETQ come from the germline V gene. The CDR3 DNA is TGCGCCAGCAGCTTGGGGACGGGGGGCCCTTCTAGCACAGATACGCAGTATTTT. This translates into CASSLGTGGPSSTDTQYF.

The J gene is TRBJ1-2, the V gene TRBV5-1; no firm D call. Trimming removed 5 bases from V and 0 bases from J, with 11 bases in between. Germline V CDR1 and CDR2: SGHRS, YFSETQ. CDR3 length: 14 amino acids. The CDR3 spells CASRPETPNYGYTF. CDR3 DNA sequence: TGCGCCAGCAGGCCAGAGACTCCTAACTATGGCTACACCTTC.